This T cell receptor beta chain originates from a study of blood T cells in healthy people across ages. At least 6 million PBMCs were isolated per sample. In this sample, this clonotype turned up a few times. Its antigen remains unidentified. Per the germline V gene, CDR1 is SGHAT and CDR2 is FQNNGV. The CDR3 is 15 amino acids. Deletions cut 5 bases from V and 4 bases from J, with 15 bases between. Combining a sample-barcoded 5' primer with a J-beta primer mix, a second PCR ran for roughly 7 to 12 cycles. TCRdb redid the calling of the 5' RACE reads with MiXCR, one entry per CDR3 protein. In the table there are about 1.5 million distinct CDR3 sequences, 35% to 45% of which are singletons. Study-wide results and limits: Leaving the PBMCs unsorted stopped any conclusive comparison of naive versus antigen-experienced cells. Versus aged donors, long-lived donors had higher diversity and more naive CD4+ cells.

Sequenced sample: blood. This sequence was found in a woman younger than 35 in good health. The V gene is TRBV11-2, the J gene TRBJ2-1; D is undetermined. CDR3 nucleotides: TGTGCCAGCAGCCACGGCGGCCTCGGGTACAATGAGCAGTTCTTC. Amino acids: CASSHGGLGYNEQFF.